These 26 T cell receptor beta chains were sequenced from one sample in a study of T cell responses to AZD1222 COVID-19 vaccine. The assay was immunoSEQ multiplex PCR, and TCRdb's table has in-frame clones only and misses some. Here the sample spans 150,000 or so clones, 65% to 90% being singletons. Sequenced material: peripheral blood, taken on day 0 of AZD1222 vaccination. The origin of the receptors is an adult in good health.

CDR3 nucleotide sequence: TGTGCCAGCAGCTTAGATCCCCGGGGCGGGGGGGCAAACGAGCAGTACTTC. This translates into CASSLDPRGGGANEQYF. The chain uses TRBV11-2 and TRBJ2-7, with 9 bases lining up with TRBD2. Germline trimming cut 0 bases from V and 5 bases from J; bases unmatched to any gene: 11. In germline, CDR1 is SGHAT, CDR2 FQNNGV. There are 17 residues in the CDR3.

The chain links TRBV7-8 to TRBJ2-1; 13 bases align to TRBD2. Looked up from germline, CDR1 is SGHVS and CDR2 is FQNEAQ. The CDR3 has 15 residues. After removal of 5 bases from V and 9 bases from J, the junction contained 7 bases not matched to a gene. This CDR3 reads CASSPLAGGLSEQFF. CDR3 nucleotide sequence: TGTGCCAGCAGCCCACTAGCGGGGGGGCTAAGTGAGCAGTTCTTC.

The chain joins TRBV19 to TRBJ1-2; D is ambiguous. Germline V gene data show CDR1 as LNHDA and CDR2 as SQIVND (reference sequence). The CDR3 loop spans 14 amino acids. The V and J ends lost 4 bases and 2 bases respectively, with 11 bases between them. The CDR3 region has the DNA TGTGCCAGTAGTACCCCCTTGGGGAACTATGGCTACACCTTC. This sequence encodes CASSTPLGNYGYTF.

This chain connects TRBV10-2 to TRBJ2-7; D is perhaps TRBD2 (7 bases). Trimming took 3 bases from V and 1 from J, leaving 13 bases between them. Germline assignment: CDR1 WSHSY and CDR2 SAAADI. The length of the CDR3 is 15 residues. CDR3 bases: TGCGCCAGCAGTGACTCCGGGGGGCCATCCTACGAGCAGTACTTC. Translating it yields CASSDSGGPSYEQYF.

CDR3: CASSYSGGGNGEQYF. CDR3 DNA: TGCGCCAGCAGCTACTCCGGTGGAGGAAACGGCGAGCAGTACTTC. The chain uses TRBV4-1 and TRBJ2-7; maybe TRBD2 (5 bases). CDR1 MGHRA and CDR2 YSYEKL come from the germline V gene. V was clipped by 5 bases and J by 6 bases, with 20 bases between them. The CDR3 contains 15 residues.

The chain carries TRBV2 and TRBJ1-2; no reliable D call. Germline V gives CDR1 SNHLY, CDR2 FYNNEI. V was clipped by 4 bases and J by 2 bases, with 8 bases between them. The CDR3 contains 13 residues. The CDR3 loop reads CASSVDGNYGYTF. Here the CDR3 DNA reads TGTGCCAGCAGTGTAGACGGAAACTATGGCTACACCTTC.

The chain employs TRBV5-1 and TRBJ2-7, with 8 bases lining up with TRBD1. Germline assignment: CDR1 SGHRS and CDR2 YFSETQ. The V and J ends lost 5 bases and 0 bases, in that order; junction bases with no gene match: 7. This CDR3 is 15 amino acids long. The CDR3 region has the DNA TGCGCCAGCAGGGACCGGGACAGGTCCTCCTACGAGCAGTACTTC. Its translation: CASRDRDRSSYEQYF.

The chain recombines TRBV19 with TRBJ1-6; D might be TRBD1 (6 bases). The germline V gene has CDR1 LNHDA and CDR2 SQIVND (reference sequence). Trimming cost V 7 bases and J 9 bases, with 16 bases left between them. This CDR3 is 14 amino acids long. CDR3 protein: CASIGRGASSPLHF. The CDR3 region has the DNA TGTGCCAGTATTGGAAGGGGGGCGAGTTCACCCCTCCACTTT.

V is TRBV4-1 and J is TRBJ1-6, with 9 bases lining up with TRBD1. In germline, CDR1 is MGHRA, CDR2 YSYEKL. The CDR3 contains 17 residues. V was pared by 4 bases and J by 9 bases, with 13 bases of the junction left unmatched. In DNA form, the CDR3 reads TGCGCCAGCAGCCTCGGACCGGGACAGGGAAGGACTTCACCCCTCCACTTT. Translated, it gives CASSLGPGQGRTSPLHF.

V gene TRBV19 combines with J gene TRBJ1-4; D might be TRBD1 (5 bases). Trimming removed 5 bases at V and 8 bases at J, with 15 bases between. Per the germline V gene, CDR1 is LNHDA and CDR2 is SQIVND (reference sequence). This CDR3 has 14 amino acids. The CDR3 nucleotides are TGTGCCAGTAGTCGCGGCGGGGGAGGAGAAAAACTGTTTTTT. Protein product: CASSRGGGGEKLFF.

The genes are TRBV2 and TRBJ2-7; 7 nucleotides agree with TRBD2. After removal of 10 bases from V and 0 bases from J, the junction contained 9 bases not matched to a gene. CDR3 length: 14 amino acids. Per germline, CDR1 SNHLY and CDR2 FYNNEI. The CDR3 loop reads CATTRGTTSYEQYF. The CDR3 nucleotides are TGTGCCACCACGCGGGGGACTACCTCCTACGAGCAGTACTTC.

The rearrangement joins TRBV4-1 to TRBJ2-7; D may be TRBD1 or TRBD2 (7 bases each). V was shortened by 0 bases and J by 9 bases, with 15 bases between the two germline ends. The CDR3 sequence is 14 residues long. CDR1 and CDR2 (germline): MGHRA, YSYEKL. CDR3 amino acids: CASSQDRGGVRQYF. The CDR3 DNA sequence: TGCGCCAGCAGCCAAGACAGGGGGGGAGTGAGGCAGTACTTC.

V gene TRBV10-3 combines with J gene TRBJ2-7; the D gene is possibly TRBD1 (7 bases). The V gene lost 6 bases and the J gene lost 3 bases, with 15 bases spanning the gap. The length of the CDR3 is 14 residues. Germline CDR1 and CDR2: ENHRY and SYGVKD. The chain's CDR3 is CAIRASGGLYEQYF. CDR3 DNA: TGTGCCATCAGAGCCTCAGGGGGACTCTACGAGCAGTACTTC.

This chain links TRBV18 with TRBJ1-4; D gene uncertain. CDR3 length equals 14 residues. V gave up 4 bases and J gave up 2 bases, with 8 bases separating them. The germline V gene has CDR1 KGHSH and CDR2 LQKENI. CDR3 sequence reads: CASSLRPTNEKLFF. For the CDR3, the DNA is TGTGCCAGCTCACTTAGACCCACTAATGAAAAACTGTTTTTT.

This clone has only a few counts. CDR3 sequence reads: CASSERTGNQPQHF. DNA for the CDR3: TGTGCCAGCAGTGAAAGGACAGGGAATCAGCCCCAGCATTTT. V usage is TRBV6-1 and J usage is TRBJ1-5; 8 nucleotides line up with TRBD1. Germline V gives CDR1 MNHNS, CDR2 SASEGT. The trim removed 2 bases at V and 4 bases at J, leaving 1 base unmatched. CDR3 length equals 14 residues.

V and J are TRBV19 and TRBJ1-2, with 8 bases fitting TRBD1. The CDR3 extends over 15 amino acids. Germline CDR1 reads LNHDA; CDR2 reads SQIVND (reference sequence). V lost 3 bases, J lost 3 bases, and 6 bases stayed unmatched. The CDR3 nucleotides read TGTGCCAGTAGTATCGGACAGGGCGCGGACTATGGCTACACCTTC. Protein product: CASSIGQGADYGYTF.

V usage is TRBV3-1 (or the pseudogene TRBV3-2) and J usage is TRBJ1-2, with TRBD1 as a possible D gene (6 bases). The CDR3 extends over 14 amino acids. The germline V and J ends were trimmed by 3 bases and 5 bases, with 13 bases remaining between them. CDR1 LGHDT and CDR2 YNNKEL come from the germline V gene (reference sequence). The CDR3, as DNA: TGTGCCAGCAGCCATAGGACGGGGGCGTATGGCTACACCTTC. Translated: CASSHRTGAYGYTF.

This clone was counted a single time. The gene calls are TRBV19 and TRBJ2-7; TRBD1 aligns across 8 bases. Looked up from germline, CDR1 is LNHDA and CDR2 is SQIVND (reference sequence). J lost 4 bases, V lost 6 bases, and 5 bases had no gene match. The CDR3 length is 13 residues. The CDR3 spells CASRGQGGYEQYF. The CDR3 nucleotides are TGTGCCAGTAGAGGACAGGGAGGATACGAGCAGTACTTC. Full variable domain (remainder filled in from reference TRBV19 and TRBJ2-7): DGGITQSPKYLFRKEGQNVTLSCEQNLNHDAMYWYRQDPGQGLRLIYYSQIVNDFQKGDIAEGYSVSREKKESFPLTVTSAQKNPTAFYLCASRGQGGYEQYFGPGTRLTVT.

The J gene is TRBJ2-2, the V gene TRBV18; TRBD1 might be the D (5 bases). Germline lookup yields CDR1 KGHSH and CDR2 LQKENI. V lost 3 bases, J lost 0 bases, and 14 bases lay in between. The CDR3 is made up of 17 amino acids. As DNA, the CDR3 is TGTGCCAGCTCACCCTCAGGGCGGATCGCGAACACCGGGGAGCTGTTTTTT. Amino acid sequence: CASSPSGRIANTGELFF.

The genes are TRBV6-5 and TRBJ1-4; D uncertain. Trimming cost V 10 bases and J 4 bases, with 10 bases left between them. The CDR3 is 12 amino acids. Germline V CDR1 and CDR2: MNHEY, SVGAGI. The CDR3 DNA sequence: TGTGCCACTAGGGCTTTTAATGAAAAACTGTTTTTT. Translating gives CATRAFNEKLFF.

The chain links TRBV24-1 to TRBJ2-5, with D possibly being TRBD1 or TRBD2 (6 bases each). The V and J ends lost 1 base and 3 bases respectively, with 8 bases between them. This CDR3 region has 14 residues. Germline assignment: CDR1 KGHDR and CDR2 SFDVKD. This CDR3 reads CATSDLGGKETQYF. The CDR3 region has the DNA TGTGCCACCAGTGATTTAGGGGGGAAAGAGACCCAGTACTTC.

Written as DNA, the CDR3 is TGTGCCAGCAGTCCACAGGGACCTGGCTACACCTTC. Amino acid sequence: CASSPQGPGYTF. The chain uses TRBV28 and TRBJ1-2, with D perhaps matching TRBD1 (6 bases). In germline, CDR1 is MDHEN, CDR2 SYDVKM. CDR3 length equals 12 residues. The ends were cut back, 5 bases at V and 7 bases at J, with 11 bases in the middle.

This chain joins TRBV28 and TRBJ1-2; 7 bases match TRBD1. The trim removed 5 bases at V and 2 bases at J, leaving 2 bases unmatched. The germline V gene has CDR1 MDHEN and CDR2 SYDVKM. This CDR3 is 13 amino acids long. As DNA, the CDR3 is TGTGCCAGCAGTGTGACAGGGAACTATGGCTACACCTTC. Amino acid sequence: CASSVTGNYGYTF.

Points on this clone: This sample also contains other DNA sequences that code for the same CDR3. The rearrangement uses TRBV19 and TRBJ1-2; D is undetermined. The CDR3 extends over 13 amino acids. Trimming took off 3 bases at V and 1 base at J, with 6 bases between the two ends. CDR1 and CDR2 (germline): LNHDA, SQIVND (reference sequence). This chain's CDR3 is CASSIRGNYGYTF. The CDR3 bases are TGTGCCAGTAGTATCCGAGGTAACTATGGCTACACCTTC.

This clone was found a few times. The chain is built from TRBV23-1 and TRBJ2-7; D is uncertain. TRBV23-1 is an open reading frame, and its role is uncertain. Between the trimmed V and J ends, which lost 7 bases and 3 bases, there was a span of 4 bases. The CDR3 length is 10 residues. CDR3 in amino acids: CASTLYEQYF. In nucleotides, the CDR3 is TGCGCCAGCACCCTCTACGAGCAGTACTTC.

V gene TRBV28 combines with J gene TRBJ1-1; tentatively, D is TRBD1 (5 bases). The CDR3 covers 16 residues. CDR1 and CDR2 (germline): MDHEN, SYDVKM. Trimming took 7 bases from V and 1 from J, leaving 19 bases between them. The CDR3 loop reads CASILTMGGWNTEAFF. CDR3 coding DNA: TGTGCCAGCATTCTCACTATGGGGGGTTGGAACACTGAAGCTTTCTTT. Supplemented by reference TRBV28 and TRBJ1-1, the full variable domain reads DVKVTQSSRYLVKRTGEKVFLECVQDMDHENMFWYRQDPGLGLRLIYFSYDVKMKEKGDIPEGYSVSREKKERFSLILESASTNQTSMYLCASILTMGGWNTEAFFGQGTRLTVV.